Ten or more counts support the clone carrying this T cell receptor (beta chain). CDR1 is SGDLS and CDR2 is YYNGEE in the germline V gene. V shed 0 bases and J 4 bases; nucleotides not matched to a gene: 1. The CDR3 consists of 14 residues. These data are taken from a study of T cells in Graves' hyperthyroidism and ophthalmopathy. The investigators amplified TCR beta CDR3 regions from RNA transcripts. The HTBI primer set drove a first-round RT-PCR of the TCR CDR3. Via MiXCR, TCRdb re-called the multiplex PCR reads, giving one row per CDR3 protein. The profile shows more than 550,000 distinct CDR3 sequences, about 45% of them singletons.

The TCR originated in an adult man with Graves' disease, either hyperthyroidism or ophthalmopathy (not recorded which). Sample: peripheral blood or thyroid tissue (not recorded which). V usage is TRBV9 and J usage is TRBJ2-5, with 9 nucleotides matching TRBD1. The CDR3 loop is CASSVGTGAETQYF. CDR3 nucleotide sequence: TGTGCCAGCAGCGTAGGGACAGGGGCAGAGACCCAGTACTTC.